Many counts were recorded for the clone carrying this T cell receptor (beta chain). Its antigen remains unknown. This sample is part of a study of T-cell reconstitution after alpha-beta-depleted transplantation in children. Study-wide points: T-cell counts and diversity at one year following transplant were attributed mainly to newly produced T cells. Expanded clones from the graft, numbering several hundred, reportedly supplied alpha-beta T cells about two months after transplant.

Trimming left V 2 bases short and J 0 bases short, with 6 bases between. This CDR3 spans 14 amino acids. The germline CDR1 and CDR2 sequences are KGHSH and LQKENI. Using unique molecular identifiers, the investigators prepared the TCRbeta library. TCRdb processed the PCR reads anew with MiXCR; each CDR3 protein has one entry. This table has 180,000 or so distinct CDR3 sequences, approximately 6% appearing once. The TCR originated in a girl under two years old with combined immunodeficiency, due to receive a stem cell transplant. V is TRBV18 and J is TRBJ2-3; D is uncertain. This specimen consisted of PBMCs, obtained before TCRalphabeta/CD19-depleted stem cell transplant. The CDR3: CASSPTTSTDTQYF. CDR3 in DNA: TGTGCCAGCTCACCAACGACTAGCACAGATACGCAGTATTTT. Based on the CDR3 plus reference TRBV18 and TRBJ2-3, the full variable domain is NAGVMQNPRHLVRRRGQEARLRCSPMKGHSHVYWYRQLPEEGLKFMVYLQKENIIDESGMPKERFSAEFPKEGPSILRIQQVVRGDSAAYFCASSPTTSTDTQYFGPGTRLTVL.